This is a list of T cell receptor beta chains from one sample in a study of CD8 T cells in ankylosing spondylitis. MiXCR, applied by TCRdb to the 5' RACE reads, yields one record per CDR3 protein. The table has about 510,000 distinct CDR3 sequences, about 5.2% seen once. Source material: blood, either unsorted or a sorted T cell fraction (not recorded which). Receptors were obtained from a male donor with ankylosing spondylitis. Both conserved end residues are part of each CDR3. Clone size, where shown, is once, few, many, or a class for clones that have expanded.

v_call	clone_size	j_call	cdr3_aa
TRBV18	many	TRBJ1-5	CASQEGKNQPQHF
TRBV15	many	TRBJ1-2	CATSRRTGVSNYGYTF
TRBV7-3	many	TRBJ2-3	CASSLKDFDDTQYF
TRBV5-1	many	TRBJ1-5	CASSPGNSGGERNQPQHF
TRBV6-1	-	TRBJ2-1	CASTGSRDEQFF
TRBV20-1	many	TRBJ1-2	CSASSDRELHGYTF
TRBV5-1	many	TRBJ2-5	CASSLDGKETQYF
TRBV27	many	TRBJ2-7	CASSHPGMAYEQYF
TRBV27	many	TRBJ1-5	CASSLLGQGQPQHF
TRBV29-1	many	TRBJ2-3	CSVNSGGSTDTQYF
TRBV4-1	many	TRBJ1-1	CASSQDPGGRAEAFF
TRBV7-9	many	TRBJ2-1	CASSLSLAGENEQFF
TRBV28	many	TRBJ2-4	CASSPTGQGPNIQYF
TRBV20-1	many	TRBJ1-2	CSASDRTNYGYTF
TRBV12-3/TRBV12-4	many	TRBJ2-1	CASSLGIWRIRTSDEQFF